The 16 T cell receptor beta chains below were found in one sample sequenced in a study of technical replicates of blood from several donors. Assay: immunoSEQ multiplex PCR; the TCRdb copy retains only in-frame clones and omits some. The table records roughly 100,000 clones, 95% of them present only once. The sequenced material came from T cells isolated from PBMCs. These receptors were collected from a human donor in good health.

CDR3 protein: CATSRGRTDYSNQPQHF. The CDR3 coding sequence is TGTGCCACCAGCAGAGGCCGGACAGACTATAGCAATCAGCCCCAGCATTTT. This sequence joins TRBV15 and TRBJ1-5; tentatively, D is TRBD1 (6 bases). V was shortened by 1 base and J by 0 bases, with 13 bases between the two germline ends. The CDR3 has 17 amino acids. CDR1 and CDR2 (germline): LNHNV, YYDKDF (reference sequence).

The V and J genes are TRBV9 and TRBJ2-2, with 7 bases identical to TRBD1. Trimming at V came to 3 bases and at J to 5 bases, leaving 13 bases not matched to a gene. CDR3 length: 17 residues. Germline V gene lookup returns CDR1 SGDLS and CDR2 YYNGEE. The CDR3 region has the DNA TGTGCCAGCAGCGCCGCGAGGGGCACAGGGGAAACCGGGGAGCTGTTTTTT. It translates to CASSAARGTGETGELFF.

The rearrangement links TRBV2 to TRBJ2-7, with TRBD1 matching 8 bases. J was trimmed by 3 bases and V by 5 bases; bases with no gene match: 6. The CDR3 is made up of 14 amino acids. CDR1 and CDR2 from the germline V gene are SNHLY and FYNNEI. CDR3 in amino acids: CASSRGQEIYEQYF. In nucleotides, the CDR3 is TGTGCCAGCAGTCGGGGACAGGAGATCTACGAGCAGTACTTC.

The chain combines TRBV7-9 with TRBJ2-5; 11 positions match TRBD2. The CDR3 consists of 14 residues. CDR1 and CDR2 from the germline V gene are SEHNR and FQNEAQ (reference sequence). V shed 7 bases, J shed 5 bases, and the junction held 6 bases outside the gene matches. This chain's CDR3 is CASNKLAGEETQYF. CDR3 nucleotide sequence: TGTGCCAGCAATAAACTAGCGGGAGAGGAGACCCAGTACTTC.

This rearrangement joins TRBV11-2 to TRBJ2-7, with TRBD1 matching 7 bases. This CDR3 region has 14 residues. The V segment lost 0 bases and the J segment 2 bases; nucleotides outside the gene matches: 1. CDR1 and CDR2 from the germline V gene are SGHAT and FQNNGV. The CDR3 DNA reads as TGTGCCAGCAGCTTAGACACAGGGGCCTACGAGCAGTACTTC. It translates to CASSLDTGAYEQYF.

The CDR3 here is CASSLLEGASEEEKLFF. The CDR3 coding sequence is TGCGCCAGCAGCCTACTCGAGGGAGCGTCGGAGGAAGAAAAACTGTTTTTT. The chain employs TRBV4-3 and TRBJ1-4; D is unresolved. V lost 4 bases and J 8 bases, leaving 23 bases between the germline ends. Per germline, CDR1 LGHNA and CDR2 YSLEER. The CDR3 contains 17 residues.

The chain recombines TRBV30 with TRBJ1-4; TRBD1 is a possible D gene (6 bases). V was pared by 0 bases and J by 5 bases, with 10 bases between. CDR3 length: 14 amino acids. CDR1 and CDR2 from the germline V gene are GTSNPN and SVGIG (reference sequence). CDR3 protein: CAWSVVRGNEKLFF. The DNA for the CDR3 is TGTGCCTGGAGTGTCGTAAGGGGGAATGAAAAACTGTTTTTT. Complete variable domain (other parts from reference TRBV30 and TRBJ1-4): SQTIHQWPATLVQPVGSPLSLECTVEGTSNPNLYWYRQAAGRGLQLLFYSVGIGQISSEVPQNLSASRPQDRQFILSSKKLLLSDSGFYLCAWSVVRGNEKLFFGSGTQLSVL.

This chain joins TRBV6-5 and TRBJ2-7, with TRBD2 identical over 8 bases. Trimming took 6 bases from V and 1 from J; bases not matched to a gene: 5. Germline CDR1 MNHEY, CDR2 SVGAGI. The CDR3 is 14 residues long. The CDR3 loop reads CASSLAGSSYEQYF. CDR3 bases: TGTGCCAGCAGCTTAGCGGGGTCTTCCTACGAGCAGTACTTC.

The chain uses TRBV2 and TRBJ2-5; 7 nucleotides align to TRBD2. CDR1 is SNHLY, CDR2 FYNNEI, per germline. V gave up 2 bases and J gave up 3 bases; unmatched junction bases: 9. This CDR3 has 16 residues. For the CDR3, the DNA is TGTGCCAGCAGTGAAAGTGTCGGACTAGTGAAAGAGACCCAGTACTTC. Translation gives CASSESVGLVKETQYF.

The genes are TRBV6-5 and TRBJ2-3; 10 nucleotides match TRBD1. Germline V gives CDR1 MNHEY, CDR2 SVGAGI. The CDR3 extends over 14 amino acids. The V segment lost 6 bases and the J segment 4 bases; nucleotides outside the gene matches: 4. DNA for the CDR3: TGTGCCAGCAGAACCGGGACAGGGGCAGATACGCAGTATTTT. Its translation: CASRTGTGADTQYF.

The V gene is TRBV19, the J gene TRBJ2-2; 10 bases agree with TRBD1. Germline CDR1 LNHDA, CDR2 SQIVND (reference sequence). The CDR3 consists of 20 residues. V shed 10 bases, J shed 2 bases, and the junction held 22 bases outside the gene matches. CDR3 in amino acids: CATNPGTGVGLAVNTGELFF. The CDR3 DNA follows: TGTGCCACAAATCCCGGGACAGGGGTAGGTCTAGCGGTCAACACCGGGGAGCTGTTTTTT.

The chain uses TRBV6-4 and TRBJ1-5; D unresolved. The germline gives CDR1 MRHNA, CDR2 SNTAGT. The CDR3 runs 14 residues. V dropped 2 bases and J dropped 3 bases, with 8 bases sitting between them. Here the CDR3 reads CASSDVEDNQPQHF. CDR3 nucleotide sequence: TGTGCCAGCAGTGACGTAGAGGACAATCAGCCCCAGCATTTT.

J is TRBJ2-3 and V is TRBV5-6, with D maybe TRBD2 (6 bases). Germline CDR1 reads SGHDT; CDR2 reads YYEEEE. Trimming pared 4 bases from V and 9 bases from J, leaving 15 bases between. The CDR3 consists of 13 residues. The CDR3 loop is CASSRGGTATQYF. CDR3 nucleotide sequence: TGTGCCAGCAGCCGTGGAGGGACGGCGACGCAGTATTTT.

This clone was seen just once. The chain combines TRBV2 with TRBJ1-2; 8 nucleotides match TRBD1. The germline gives CDR1 SNHLY, CDR2 FYNNEI. V was pared by 4 bases and J by 3 bases, with 10 bases of the junction left unmatched. The CDR3 runs 16 residues. CDR3 sequence: CASSVVGSGGYYGYTF. In nucleotides, the CDR3 is TGTGCCAGCAGTGTTGTCGGTTCAGGGGGCTACTATGGCTACACCTTC.

The chain is built from TRBV9 and TRBJ2-1, with D perhaps TRBD1 (5 bases). V gave up 0 bases and J gave up 7 bases, with 14 bases separating them. Germline V gene sequence: CDR1 SGDLS, CDR2 YYNGEE. CDR3 length: 15 amino acids. The CDR3 DNA is TGTGCCAGCAGCGTAGAGGCTCCAGGGCATAATGAGCAGTTCTTC. Encoded protein: CASSVEAPGHNEQFF.

This clone has more than one count but fewer than ten. CDR3 protein: CASRVSGSSYNEQFF. The DNA of the CDR3 is TGTGCCAGTAGGGTAAGCGGGAGCTCCTACAATGAGCAGTTCTTC. The chain is built from TRBV19 and TRBJ2-1; 8 bases align to TRBD2. V was pared by 6 bases and J by 0 bases, with 4 bases of the junction left unmatched. The CDR3 is 15 amino acids. Germline lookup yields CDR1 LNHDA and CDR2 SQIVND (reference sequence).